The entry below gives a single T cell receptor beta chain sequence along with its context. This record comes from a study of T cell responses to AZD1222 COVID-19 vaccine. This table comes from immunoSEQ multiplex PCR, and its TCRdb copy is limited to in-frame clones, with some not included. The data show about 110,000 clones, over 80% seen once. The sequence came from an adult in good health. Sequencing was performed on peripheral blood, taken on day 0 of AZD1222 vaccination.

The CDR3 reads CASDRGLVGTGELFF. CDR3 coding DNA: TGTGCCAGCGACAGGGGGCTTGTTGGCACCGGGGAGCTGTTTTTT. The genes are TRBV6-5 and TRBJ2-2, with 10 positions matching TRBD1. Germline V gives CDR1 MNHEY, CDR2 SVGAGI. CDR3 length: 15 amino acids. V trimming: 8 bases; J trimming: 4 bases; junction bases outside the gene matches: 7.